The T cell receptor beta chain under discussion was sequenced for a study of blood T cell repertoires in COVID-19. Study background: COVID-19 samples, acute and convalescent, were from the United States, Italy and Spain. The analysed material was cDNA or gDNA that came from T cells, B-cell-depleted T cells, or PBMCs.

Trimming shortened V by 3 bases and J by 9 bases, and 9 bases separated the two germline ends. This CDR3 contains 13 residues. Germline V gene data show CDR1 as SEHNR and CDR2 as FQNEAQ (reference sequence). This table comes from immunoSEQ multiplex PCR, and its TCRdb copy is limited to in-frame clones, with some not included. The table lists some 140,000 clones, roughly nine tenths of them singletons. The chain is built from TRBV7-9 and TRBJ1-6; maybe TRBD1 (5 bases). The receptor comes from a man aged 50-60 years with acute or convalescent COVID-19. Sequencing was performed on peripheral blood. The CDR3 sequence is CASSFQGGSPLHF. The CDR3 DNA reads TGTGCCAGCAGCTTTCAGGGAGGTTCACCCCTCCACTTT.